This entry is about one TCR beta chain. Antigen: not known. This sample is part of a study of regulatory dendritic cells for organ transplantation. Findings and caveats of the study: The authors noted considerable between-person heterogeneity in alloreactive memory CD8+ cells.

Sequenced by immunoSEQ multiplex PCR; TCRdb stores in-frame clones only, minus some. This sample has 25,000 to 35,000 clones, with roughly 85% found just once. Deletions cut 0 bases from V and 4 bases from J, with 13 bases between. Germline assignment: CDR1 MGHRA and CDR2 YSYEKL. This CDR3 has 16 residues. Sequenced input: naive CD8+ T cells from blood. The subset denotes: CD45RA+ naive T cells. The TCR sequence derives from a human donor in good health. The V and J genes are TRBV4-1 and TRBJ1-5; D uncertain. CDR3 residues: CASSQDAGGGNQPQHF. The CDR3 region has the DNA TGCGCCAGCAGCCAAGATGCGGGAGGTGGGAATCAGCCCCAGCATTTT.